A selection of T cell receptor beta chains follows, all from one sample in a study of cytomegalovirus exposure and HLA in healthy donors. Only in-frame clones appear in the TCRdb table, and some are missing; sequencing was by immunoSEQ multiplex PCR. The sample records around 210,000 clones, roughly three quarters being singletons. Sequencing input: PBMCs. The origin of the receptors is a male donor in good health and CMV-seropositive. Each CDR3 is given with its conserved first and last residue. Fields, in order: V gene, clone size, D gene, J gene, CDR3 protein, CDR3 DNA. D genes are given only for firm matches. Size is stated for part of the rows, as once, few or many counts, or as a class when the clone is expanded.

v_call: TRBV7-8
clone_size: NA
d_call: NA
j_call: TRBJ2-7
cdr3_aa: CASSTLGGRDSKLLEQYF
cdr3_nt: TGTGCCAGCAGCACCCTCGGTGGCCGGGACTCCAAACTTCTCGAGCAGTACTTC

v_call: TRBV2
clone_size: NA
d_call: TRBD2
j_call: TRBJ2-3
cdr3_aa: CASSEGLAGRSGTQYF
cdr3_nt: TGTGCCAGCAGTGAAGGGCTAGCGGGACGGTCAGGTACGCAGTATTTT

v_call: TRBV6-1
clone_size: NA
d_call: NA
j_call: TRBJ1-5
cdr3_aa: CAIQDFSNQPQHF
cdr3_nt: TGTGCCATCCAGGATTTTAGCAATCAGCCCCAGCATTTT

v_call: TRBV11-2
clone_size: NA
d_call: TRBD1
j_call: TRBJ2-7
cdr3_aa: CASSLGTAYEQYF
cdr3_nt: TGTGCCAGCAGTTTAGGGACAGCCTACGAGCAGTACTTC

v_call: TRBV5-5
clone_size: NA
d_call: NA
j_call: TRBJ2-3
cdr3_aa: CASSWSGDTQYF
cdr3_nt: TGTGCCAGCAGCTGGAGTGGAGATACGCAGTATTTT

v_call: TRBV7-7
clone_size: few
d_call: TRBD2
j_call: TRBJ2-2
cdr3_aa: CASSLRLAGVETGELFF
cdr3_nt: TGTGCCAGCAGCTTAAGACTAGCGGGGGTTGAGACCGGGGAGCTGTTTTTT

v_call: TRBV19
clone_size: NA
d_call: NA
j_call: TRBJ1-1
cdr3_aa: CASSIGGNTEAFF
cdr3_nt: TGTGCCAGTAGTATCGGCGGGAACACTGAAGCTTTCTTT

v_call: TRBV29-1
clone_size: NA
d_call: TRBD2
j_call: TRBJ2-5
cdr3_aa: CSAGEGRETQYF
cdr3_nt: TGCAGCGCCGGGGAGGGTCGGGAGACCCAGTACTTC

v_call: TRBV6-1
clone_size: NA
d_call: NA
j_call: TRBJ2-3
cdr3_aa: CAINIRGADTQYF
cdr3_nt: TGTGCCATCAATATCCGTGGGGCGGATACGCAGTATTTT

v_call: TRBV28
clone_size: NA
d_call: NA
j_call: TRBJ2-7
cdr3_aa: CASSFGRASNEQYF
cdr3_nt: TGTGCCAGCAGTTTCGGCAGGGCATCCAACGAGCAGTACTTC

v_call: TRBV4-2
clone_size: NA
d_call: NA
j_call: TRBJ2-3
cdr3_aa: CASSQDPAGGLTDTQYF
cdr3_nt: TGTGCCAGCAGCCAAGATCCAGCGGGCGGCCTCACAGATACGCAGTATTTT

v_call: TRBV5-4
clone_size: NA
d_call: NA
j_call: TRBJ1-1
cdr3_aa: CASSLQGQNTEAFF
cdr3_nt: TGTGCCAGCAGCTTACAGGGCCAGAACACTGAAGCTTTCTTT

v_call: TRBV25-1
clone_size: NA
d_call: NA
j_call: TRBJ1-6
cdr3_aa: CASSFPSNSPLHF
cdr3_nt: TGTGCCAGCAGTTTCCCTTCTAATTCACCCCTCCACTTT

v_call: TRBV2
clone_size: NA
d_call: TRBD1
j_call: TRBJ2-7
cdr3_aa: CATAGETRDRVSYEQYF
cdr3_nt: TGTGCCACCGCCGGAGAAACCCGGGACAGGGTTTCCTACGAGCAGTACTTC

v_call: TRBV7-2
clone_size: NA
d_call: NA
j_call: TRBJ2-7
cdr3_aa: CASSLAPSSYEQYF
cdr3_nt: TGTGCCAGCAGCTTAGCCCCCTCCTCCTACGAGCAGTACTTC

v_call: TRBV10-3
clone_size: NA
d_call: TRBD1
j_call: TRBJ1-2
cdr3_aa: CAIQGQGDTHGYTF
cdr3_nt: TGTGCCATCCAAGGACAGGGAGACACCCATGGCTACACCTTC

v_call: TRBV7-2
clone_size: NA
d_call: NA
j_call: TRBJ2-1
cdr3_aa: CASSLVPTRREQFF
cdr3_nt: TGTGCCAGCAGCTTAGTCCCGACACGCCGTGAGCAGTTCTTC

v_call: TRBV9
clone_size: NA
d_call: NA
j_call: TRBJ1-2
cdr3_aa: CASSVRGLGGYTF
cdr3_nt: TGTGCCAGCAGCGTAAGGGGTTTGGGGGGCTACACCTTC

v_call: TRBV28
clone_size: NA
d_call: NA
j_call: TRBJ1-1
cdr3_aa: CASSLSGQPGTEAFF
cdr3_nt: TGTGCCAGCAGTTTATCCGGACAGCCTGGCACTGAAGCTTTCTTT

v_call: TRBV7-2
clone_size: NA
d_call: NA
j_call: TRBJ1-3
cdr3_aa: CASSLDGKMRNTIYF
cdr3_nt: TGTGCCAGCAGCTTAGACGGGAAAATGAGAAACACCATATATTTT

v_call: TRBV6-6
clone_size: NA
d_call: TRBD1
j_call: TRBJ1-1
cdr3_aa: CASSYSDRAEAFF
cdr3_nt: TGTGCCAGCAGTTACTCGGACAGGGCGGAAGCTTTCTTT

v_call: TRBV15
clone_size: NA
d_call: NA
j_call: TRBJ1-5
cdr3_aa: CATTEVNQPQHF
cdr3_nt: TGTGCCACCACAGAAGTCAATCAGCCCCAGCATTTT

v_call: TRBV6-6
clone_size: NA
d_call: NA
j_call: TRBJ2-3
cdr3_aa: CASSYSHRGGDTQYF
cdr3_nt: TGTGCCAGCAGTTATTCACACAGGGGAGGAGATACGCAGTATTTT

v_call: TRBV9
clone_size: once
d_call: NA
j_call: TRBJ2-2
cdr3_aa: CASSGTNTGELFF
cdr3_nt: TGTGCCAGCAGCGGTACGAACACCGGGGAGCTGTTTTTT

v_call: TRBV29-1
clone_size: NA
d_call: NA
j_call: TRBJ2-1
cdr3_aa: CSVLAPTKFF
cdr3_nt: TGCAGCGTGTTGGCTCCGACAAAGTTCTTC

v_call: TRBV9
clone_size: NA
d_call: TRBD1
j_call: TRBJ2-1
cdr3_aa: CASSETPPGQGDNEQFF
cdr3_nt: TGTGCCAGCAGCGAGACCCCTCCGGGACAGGGGGATAATGAGCAGTTCTTC

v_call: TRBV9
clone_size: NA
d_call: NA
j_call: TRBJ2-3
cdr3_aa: CASSPYESRGGTDTQYF
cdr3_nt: TGTGCCAGCAGCCCTTACGAGTCCAGGGGCGGGACAGATACGCAGTATTTT

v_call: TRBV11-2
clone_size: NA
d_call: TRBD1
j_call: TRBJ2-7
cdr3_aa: CASSLQGASYEQYF
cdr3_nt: TGTGCCAGCAGCTTACAGGGGGCCTCCTACGAGCAGTACTTC

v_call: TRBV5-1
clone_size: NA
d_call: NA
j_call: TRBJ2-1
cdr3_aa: CASSLAAQGYNEQFF
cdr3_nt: TGCGCCAGCAGCTTGGCGGCGCAGGGATACAATGAGCAGTTCTTC

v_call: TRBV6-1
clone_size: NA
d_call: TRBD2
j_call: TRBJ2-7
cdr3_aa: CASVLSGGSSYEQYF
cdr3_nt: TGTGCCAGCGTTTTATCCGGGGGGAGCTCCTACGAGCAGTACTTC

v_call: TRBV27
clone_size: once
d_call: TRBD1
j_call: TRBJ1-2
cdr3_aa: CASSSPGQGLYGYTF
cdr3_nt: TGTGCCAGCAGTTCACCGGGACAGGGATTGTATGGCTACACCTTC

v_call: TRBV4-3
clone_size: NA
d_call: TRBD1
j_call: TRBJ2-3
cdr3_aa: CASSQTGFADTQYF
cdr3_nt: TGCGCCAGCAGCCAGACAGGGTTCGCAGATACGCAGTATTTT

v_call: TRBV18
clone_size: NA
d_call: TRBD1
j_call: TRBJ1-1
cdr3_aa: CASSPGKGANTEAFF
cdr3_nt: TGTGCCAGCTCACCAGGGAAGGGGGCGAACACTGAAGCTTTCTTT

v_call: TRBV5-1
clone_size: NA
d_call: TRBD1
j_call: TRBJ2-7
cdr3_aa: CASSHGTGGTYEQYF
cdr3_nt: TGCGCCAGCAGCCACGGGACAGGGGGTACCTACGAGCAGTACTTC

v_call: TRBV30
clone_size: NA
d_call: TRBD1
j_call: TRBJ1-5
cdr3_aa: CAWRDRASNQPQHF
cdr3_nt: TGTGCCTGGAGGGACAGGGCGAGCAATCAGCCCCAGCATTTT

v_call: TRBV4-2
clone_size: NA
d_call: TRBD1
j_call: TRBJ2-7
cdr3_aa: CASSKGQGGYEQYF
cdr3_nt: TGTGCCAGCAGCAAGGGACAGGGGGGCTACGAGCAGTACTTC

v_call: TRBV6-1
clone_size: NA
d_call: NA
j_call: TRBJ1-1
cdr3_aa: CASTDRPTEAFF
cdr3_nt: TGTGCCAGCACTGACAGGCCCACTGAAGCTTTCTTT

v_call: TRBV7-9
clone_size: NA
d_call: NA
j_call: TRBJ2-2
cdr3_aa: CASRAYTGELFF
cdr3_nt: TGTGCCAGCAGGGCTTACACCGGGGAGCTGTTTTTT

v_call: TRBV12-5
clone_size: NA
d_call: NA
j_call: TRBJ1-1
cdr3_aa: CASGLTSLGRNTEAFF
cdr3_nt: TGTGCTAGTGGTTTGACCTCATTGGGGAGAAACACTGAAGCTTTCTTT

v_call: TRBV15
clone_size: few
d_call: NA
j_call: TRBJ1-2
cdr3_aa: CATSTGEKWSYTF
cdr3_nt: TGTGCCACCAGCACGGGGGAGAAGTGGAGCTACACCTTC

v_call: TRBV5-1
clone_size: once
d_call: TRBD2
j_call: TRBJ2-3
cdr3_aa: CASQRTSGFGTDTQYF
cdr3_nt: TGCGCCAGCCAGCGAACTAGCGGGTTCGGCACAGATACGCAGTATTTT

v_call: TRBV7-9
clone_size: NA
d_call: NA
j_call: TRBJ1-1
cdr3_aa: CASSLRVSLNTEAFF
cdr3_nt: TGTGCCAGCAGCTTAAGAGTTTCTCTGAACACTGAAGCTTTCTTT

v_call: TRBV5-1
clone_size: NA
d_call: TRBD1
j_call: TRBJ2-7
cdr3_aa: CASSLGPGTAFYEQYF
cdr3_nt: TGCGCCAGCAGCTTGGGACCCGGGACAGCTTTTTACGAGCAGTACTTC

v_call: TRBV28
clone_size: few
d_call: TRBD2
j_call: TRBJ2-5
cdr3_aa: CASTAAGGETQYF
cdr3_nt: TGTGCCAGCACTGCCGCGGGGGGGGAGACCCAGTACTTC

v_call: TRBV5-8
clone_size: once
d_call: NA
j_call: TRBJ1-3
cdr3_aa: CASSRVRYSGNTIYF
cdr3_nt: TGTGCCAGCAGCCGTGTCAGATACTCTGGAAACACCATATATTTT

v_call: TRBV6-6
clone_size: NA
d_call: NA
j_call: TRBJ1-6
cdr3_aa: CASSFRQVFNSPLHF
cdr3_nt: TGTGCCAGCAGTTTTCGACAGGTCTTTAATTCACCCCTCCACTTT

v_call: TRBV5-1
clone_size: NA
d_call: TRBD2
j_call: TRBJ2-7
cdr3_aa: CASSPGLAGTYEQYF
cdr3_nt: TGCGCCAGCAGCCCGGGACTAGCGGGGACCTACGAGCAGTACTTC

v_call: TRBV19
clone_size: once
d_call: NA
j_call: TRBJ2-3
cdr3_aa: CASRTGVRADTQYF
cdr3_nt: TGTGCCAGTAGGACGGGGGTGAGGGCAGATACGCAGTATTTT

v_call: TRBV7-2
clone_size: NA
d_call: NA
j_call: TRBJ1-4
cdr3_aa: CASSSAGGREKLFF
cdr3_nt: TGTGCCAGCAGCTCCGCGGGAGGAAGAGAAAAACTGTTTTTT

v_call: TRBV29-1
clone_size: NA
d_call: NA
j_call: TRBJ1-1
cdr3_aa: CSVEGPSTEAFF
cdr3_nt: TGCAGCGTTGAAGGTCCGAGCACTGAAGCTTTCTTT